These 31 T cell receptor beta chains originate from one sample sequenced in a study of long-term antiretroviral therapy in people with HIV. An immunoSEQ assay, version v3.0, was performed at survey level. Data came from immunoSEQ multiplex PCR; TCRdb stores just in-frame clones and leaves some out. The sample lists 25,000 to 30,000 clones, 85% to 90% occurring once. Sequenced material: unsorted PBMCs, taken 1.8 years after starting antiretroviral therapy. The receptors were sampled from a woman under 30 with HIV.

Only a few counts were recorded for this clone. This CDR3 fails to terminate in the conserved phenylalanine or tryptophan, so it likely reflects a read error. The DNA is omitted, as the CDR3 cannot be located on it reliably, and the CDR3 follows TCRdb's listing. The V call is TRBV28, the J call TRBJ1-2. In germline, CDR1 is MDHEN, CDR2 SYDVKM. The CDR3 extends over 13 residues, inclusive of both ends. CDR3: CASSVPQGGPLTI.

The CDR3 DNA reads TGTGCCAGCAGCTCCGGGGGGATAACCGGGGAGCTGTTTTTT. It is translated as CASSSGGITGELFF. The J gene is TRBJ2-2, the V gene TRBV5-6, with TRBD2 matching over 7 bases. The CDR3 loop spans 14 amino acids. V shed 3 bases, J shed 5 bases, and the junction held 4 bases outside the gene matches. Germline lookup yields CDR1 SGHDT and CDR2 YYEEEE.

The chain links TRBV5-5 to TRBJ2-7; D call uncertain. The CDR3 totals 13 residues. CDR1 is SGHKS, CDR2 YYEKEE, per germline (reference sequence). V was cut by 2 bases and J by 4 bases, with 10 bases left in between. DNA of the CDR3: TGTGCCAGCAGCTTCCTTATGATATACGAGCAGTACTTC. Translation: CASSFLMIYEQYF.

In its sample, this clone is medium-sized (0.01 to 0.1%). The chain recombines TRBV27 with TRBJ1-2; tentatively, D is TRBD1 (6 bases). The CDR3 covers 14 residues. V dropped 5 bases and J dropped 4 bases, with 14 bases sitting between them. Per the germline V gene, CDR1 is MNHEY and CDR2 is SMNVEV (reference sequence). The CDR3 region has the DNA TGTGCCAGCAGTCCTACAGGGCGGCGCTATGGCTACACCTTC. Its protein product is CASSPTGRRYGYTF.

This chain connects TRBV6-5 to TRBJ1-2; D is perhaps TRBD1 (6 bases). In germline, CDR1 is MNHEY, CDR2 SVGAGI. The CDR3 is made up of 14 amino acids. The V end lost 6 bases, the J end lost 8 bases, and 19 bases lay between the germline ends. The CDR3 DNA reads as TGTGCCAGCAGCTCACAAGGGGGGGGGCTCGGCTACACCTTC. Translation: CASSSQGGGLGYTF.

The V and J genes are TRBV7-2 and TRBJ1-2, with 7 bases lining up with TRBD1. The J segment lost 1 base and the V segment lost 8 bases, leaving 13 bases of the junction unmatched. Germline assignment: CDR1 SGHTA and CDR2 FQGNSA. The CDR3 extends over 16 amino acids. In nucleotides, the CDR3 is TGTGCCAGCTCTCCTAGGACAGGAGCCTTTAACTATGGCTACACCTTC. Amino acids: CASSPRTGAFNYGYTF.

This chain connects TRBV6-6 to TRBJ2-3; D is undetermined. V was shortened by 2 bases and J by 4 bases, with 13 bases between the two germline ends. The CDR3 runs to 15 residues. Germline CDR1 and CDR2: MNHNY and SVGAGI (reference sequence). The CDR3 sequence: CASSYPTGAPDTQYF. As DNA, the CDR3 is TGTGCCAGCAGTTACCCCACCGGTGCCCCAGATACGCAGTATTTT.

The chain links TRBV5-1 to TRBJ2-7; 10 bases match TRBD2. CDR3 length equals 15 residues. Looked up from germline, CDR1 is SGHRS and CDR2 is YFSETQ. J lost 2 bases, V lost 3 bases, and 5 bases had no gene match. For the CDR3, the DNA is TGCGCCAGCAGCTCCCGGACTAGCGGTACCTACGAGCAGTACTTC. Translating it yields CASSSRTSGTYEQYF.

This clone was found a few times. The chain couples TRBV28 to TRBJ2-1; TRBD2 aligns across 10 bases. CDR1 is MDHEN and CDR2 is SYDVKM in the germline V gene. The ends lost 1 base at V and 6 bases at J; junction bases unmatched: 3. This CDR3 has 15 amino acids. CDR3 region: CASSLSASGSNEQFF. In nucleotides, the CDR3 is TGTGCCAGCAGTTTATCGGCTAGCGGGAGCAATGAGCAGTTCTTC.

The chain links TRBV5-4 to TRBJ1-2, with no clear D. V lost 0 bases to trimming and J lost 7 bases, with 16 bases between them. This CDR3 is built from 15 residues. From germline, CDR1 is SGHNT and CDR2 YYREEE (reference sequence). The CDR3 loop reads CASSLGLRVPGGYTF. DNA for the CDR3: TGTGCCAGCAGCTTGGGACTTAGGGTTCCGGGTGGCTACACCTTC.

J is TRBJ1-2 and V is TRBV2, with no clear D. Per the germline V gene, CDR1 is SNHLY and CDR2 is FYNNEI. The CDR3 runs 15 residues. Between the trimmed V and J ends, which lost 7 bases and 2 bases, there was a span of 17 bases. Here the CDR3 reads CASTEDFTGNYGYTF. CDR3 bases: TGTGCCAGCACCGAGGACTTTACCGGCAACTATGGCTACACCTTC.

The chain links TRBV14 to TRBJ2-7; a possible D gene is TRBD2 (6 bases). This CDR3 comprises 16 residues. Germline V gene data show CDR1 as SGHDN and CDR2 as FVKESK. V was pared by 0 bases and J by 0 bases, with 12 bases between. For the CDR3, the DNA is TGTGCCAGCAGCCAAGAGGGACTGCAAAACTCCTACGAGCAGTACTTC. Protein sequence: CASSQEGLQNSYEQYF.

This chain joins TRBV25-1 and TRBJ1-1, with D possibly TRBD1 on 5 matching bases. There are 18 residues in the CDR3. V was clipped by 6 bases and J by 0 bases, with 23 bases between them. CDR1 and CDR2 from the germline V gene are MGHDK and SYGVNS. In DNA, the CDR3 is TGTGCCAGCAGCACGACAACACCGGGCCCAGGGATGAACACTGAAGCTTTCTTT. Encoded protein: CASSTTTPGPGMNTEAFF.

This chain links TRBV10-3 with TRBJ2-2; 8 bases are shared with TRBD1. Trimming at V came to 6 bases and at J to 5 bases, leaving 11 bases not matched to a gene. This CDR3 is built from 16 residues. Germline values: CDR1 ENHRY, CDR2 SYGVKD. CDR3 bases: TGTGCCATCAGCGAACTTGGACAGGGAGGTACCGGGGAGCTGTTTTTT. This codes for CAISELGQGGTGELFF.

This clone was counted a single time. The chain carries TRBV7-9 and TRBJ2-1; 7 bases are a match to TRBD2. The junction had 7 bases not matched to a gene; V was cut back by 1 base and J by 10 bases. Germline values: CDR1 SEHNR, CDR2 FQNEAQ (reference sequence). CDR3 length equals 14 residues. CDR3 nucleotides: TGTGCCAGCAGCTTAGTGGGGGGGGTTCCGGAGCAGTTCTTC. Protein sequence: CASSLVGGVPEQFF.

With respect to this clone: Other DNA sequences in this specimen translate into the identical CDR3. The rearrangement uses TRBV6-5 and TRBJ2-7; D uncertain. V was shortened by 4 bases and J by 3 bases, with 4 bases between the two germline ends. The CDR3 is made up of 11 amino acids. The V gene's germline CDR1 is MNHEY and CDR2 SVGAGI. This CDR3 reads CASSFGYEQYF. As DNA, the CDR3 is TGTGCCAGCAGTTTTGGCTACGAGCAGTACTTC.

V gene TRBV19 combines with J gene TRBJ1-5, with a possible D match to TRBD1 (5 bases). The CDR3 sequence is 12 residues long. Germline V lookup: CDR1 LNHDA, CDR2 SQIVND (reference sequence). V lost 5 bases and J 7 bases, leaving 9 bases between the germline ends. The CDR3 bases are TGTGCCAGTAGTCAGGGCGTACAGCCCCAGCATTTT. Translation: CASSQGVQPQHF.

This chain's CDR3 is CASSLTGGAPGELFF. The CDR3, as DNA: TGTGCCAGCAGCCTAACAGGGGGCGCTCCCGGGGAGCTGTTTTTT. The V call is TRBV9, the J call TRBJ2-2, with 9 bases identical to TRBD1. CDR1 is SGDLS and CDR2 is YYNGEE in the germline V gene. The CDR3 extends over 15 amino acids. Germline trimming cut 4 bases from V and 6 bases from J; bases unmatched to any gene: 7.

This chain links TRBV7-8 with TRBJ1-3, with TRBD1 identical over 7 bases. Trimming removed 5 bases from V and 0 bases from J; junction bases left unmatched: 1. The CDR3 loop spans 14 amino acids. Germline CDR1 reads SGHVS; CDR2 reads FQNEAQ. The DNA for the CDR3 is TGTGCCAGCAGCCCAGGGGGCTCTGGAAACACCATATATTTT. Residues: CASSPGGSGNTIYF.

Comment on this clone: At one end, the junction sequence differs from germline, possibly due to a read error. This chain links TRBV7-7 with TRBJ2-7, with D perhaps matching TRBD1 or TRBD2 (5 bases each). This CDR3 is 13 amino acids long. The germline CDR1 and CDR2 sequences are SSHAT and FNYEAQ (reference sequence). The CDR3, as DNA: TGTGCTAGCAGCCAGGGTCCTCGCGGGGAGCAGTACTTC. It codes for CASSQGPRGEQYF.

The rearrangement uses TRBV14 and TRBJ1-4, with D perhaps matching TRBD1 (5 bases). V shed 0 bases and J shed 0 bases, with 11 bases lying between them. Germline V gives CDR1 SGHDN, CDR2 FVKESK. The CDR3 extends over 17 amino acids. Written as DNA, the CDR3 is TGTGCCAGCAGCCAAGATGTTTGGGGGGCAACTAATGAAAAACTGTTTTTT. It specifies CASSQDVWGATNEKLFF.

This clone appeared a few times. The rearrangement joins TRBV5-8 to TRBJ1-2; tentative D call: TRBD1 (5 bases). The CDR3 covers 19 residues. The V gene lost 3 bases and the J gene lost 0 bases, with 24 bases spanning the gap. CDR1 and CDR2 (germline): SGHTS, YDEGEE. The CDR3 loop is CASSSPEDRRRGANYGYTF. Here the CDR3 DNA reads TGTGCCAGCAGCTCCCCGGAAGACCGCCGGAGAGGGGCTAACTATGGCTACACCTTC.

The chain has TRBV5-1 and TRBJ2-1; no clear D. V lost 1 base and J lost 10, with 12 bases in between. Germline assignment: CDR1 SGHRS and CDR2 YFSETQ. This CDR3 comprises 13 residues. CDR3 sequence (DNA): TGCGCCAGCAGCTTGCTGACCCCCCCGGAGCAGTTCTTC. This sequence encodes CASSLLTPPEQFF.

This clone was recorded once. V gene TRBV27 combines with J gene TRBJ2-2; D uncertain. Trimming pared 7 bases from V and 5 bases from J, leaving 11 bases between. Germline loops: CDR1 MNHEY, CDR2 SMNVEV (reference sequence). CDR3 length equals 13 residues. CDR3 loop: CASTPLDTGELFF. CDR3 in DNA: TGTGCCAGCACCCCGCTAGATACCGGGGAGCTGTTTTTT.

The chain employs TRBV19 and TRBJ2-5, with 10 positions matching TRBD1. The V gene's germline CDR1 is LNHDA and CDR2 SQIVND (reference sequence). The CDR3 loop spans 14 amino acids. After removal of 1 base from V and 4 bases from J, the junction contained 0 bases not matched to a gene. This CDR3 is CASSIGQGAETQYF. CDR3 sequence (DNA): TGTGCCAGTAGTATAGGACAGGGGGCAGAGACCCAGTACTTC.

This chain connects TRBV6-5 to TRBJ1-5; the match to TRBD1 covers 7 bases. The CDR3 totals 13 residues. The germline V gene has CDR1 MNHEY and CDR2 SVGAGI. J was trimmed by 5 bases and V by 5 bases; bases with no gene match: 3. The CDR3 nucleotides are TGTGCCAGCAGTACCAGGGGGGATCAGCCCCAGCATTTT. Protein: CASSTRGDQPQHF.

The rearrangement uses TRBV5-1 and TRBJ2-5; 7 bases align to TRBD2. V gave up 1 base and J gave up 2 bases; unmatched junction bases: 11. The germline V gene encodes CDR1 SGHRS and CDR2 YFSETQ. The CDR3 totals 17 residues. The CDR3 coding sequence is TGCGCCAGCAGCTTGTCTTGGGCGGGAGTCGGTCAAGAGACCCAGTACTTC. Amino acid sequence: CASSLSWAGVGQETQYF.

This CDR3 reads CASSLVEGARLRDQPQHF. The CDR3 DNA is TGTGCCAGCAGCTTAGTCGAGGGGGCGAGGTTACGGGATCAGCCCCAGCATTTT. This chain joins TRBV7-9 and TRBJ1-5; TRBD1 matches 7 bases. The germline V gene has CDR1 SEHNR and CDR2 FQNEAQ (reference sequence). V dropped 1 base and J dropped 5; count of bases not matched to a gene: 14. The CDR3 is 18 amino acids. The full variable domain, with the rest looked up from reference TRBV7-9 and TRBJ1-5, is DTGVSQNPRHKITKRGQNVTFRCDPISEHNRLYWYRQTLGQGPEFLTYFQNEAQLEKSRLLSDRFSAERPKGSFSTLEIQRTEQGDSAMYLCASSLVEGARLRDQPQHFGDGTRLSIL.

This clone came up once. This chain joins TRBV18 and TRBJ2-5, with TRBD1 identical over 9 bases. Unmatched junction bases numbered 6, after V lost 4 bases and J lost 3 bases. CDR1 KGHSH and CDR2 LQKENI come from the germline V gene. This CDR3 comprises 15 residues. CDR3 bases: TGTGCCAGCTCACGTCGAGGGGACAGGGAAGAGACCCAGTACTTC. Translating it yields CASSRRGDREETQYF.

The chain joins TRBV4-3 to TRBJ2-7; a weak D match, TRBD1 (5 bases). This CDR3 is 15 amino acids long. Germline-derived CDR1 and CDR2 are LGHNA and YSLEER. The germline V and J ends were trimmed by 0 bases and 2 bases, with 11 bases remaining between them. CDR3 bases: TGCGCCAGCAGCCAAGACCGAGACAGCCCCTACGAGCAGTACTTC. It translates to CASSQDRDSPYEQYF.

The V call is TRBV5-1, the J call TRBJ2-6; 8 bases agree with TRBD1. This CDR3 comprises 18 residues. Germline V gives CDR1 SGHRS, CDR2 YFSETQ. V gave up 3 bases and J gave up 0 bases; unmatched junction bases: 8. CDR3 sequence (DNA): TGCGCCAGCAGCTCAGACCGGGACAGGAGCTCTGGGGCCAACGTCCTGACTTTC. Translated: CASSSDRDRSSGANVLTF. The complete variable domain, with remaining parts taken from reference TRBV5-1 and TRBJ2-6, reads KAGVTQTPRYLIKTRGQQVTLSCSPISGHRSVSWYQQTPGQGLQFLFEYFSETQRNKGNFPGRFSGRQFSNSRSEMNVSTLELGDSALYLCASSSDRDRSSGANVLTFGAGSRLTVL.